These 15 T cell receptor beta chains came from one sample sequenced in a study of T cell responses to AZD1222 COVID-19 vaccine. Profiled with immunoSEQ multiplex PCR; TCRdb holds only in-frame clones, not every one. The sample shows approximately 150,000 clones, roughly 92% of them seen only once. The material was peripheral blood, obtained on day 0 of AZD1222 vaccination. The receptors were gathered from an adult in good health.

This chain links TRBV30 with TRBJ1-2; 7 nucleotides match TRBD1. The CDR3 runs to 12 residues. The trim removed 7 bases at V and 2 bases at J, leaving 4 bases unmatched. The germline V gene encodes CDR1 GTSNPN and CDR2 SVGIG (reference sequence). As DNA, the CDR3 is TGTGCCTTAGAACAGGGGAACTATGGCTACACCTTC. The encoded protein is CALEQGNYGYTF.

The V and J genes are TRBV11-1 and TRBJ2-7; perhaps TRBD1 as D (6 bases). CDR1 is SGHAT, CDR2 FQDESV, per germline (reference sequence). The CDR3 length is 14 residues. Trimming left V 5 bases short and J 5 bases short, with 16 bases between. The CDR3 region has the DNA TGTGCCAGCAGCAGCGTACAGGGAAGGGACGAGCAGTACTTC. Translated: CASSSVQGRDEQYF.

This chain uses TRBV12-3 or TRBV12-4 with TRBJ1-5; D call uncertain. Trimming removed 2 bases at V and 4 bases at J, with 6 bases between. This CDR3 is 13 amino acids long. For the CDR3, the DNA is TGTGCCAGCAGTTTACAAGGGAATCAGCCCCAGCATTTT. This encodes CASSLQGNQPQHF.

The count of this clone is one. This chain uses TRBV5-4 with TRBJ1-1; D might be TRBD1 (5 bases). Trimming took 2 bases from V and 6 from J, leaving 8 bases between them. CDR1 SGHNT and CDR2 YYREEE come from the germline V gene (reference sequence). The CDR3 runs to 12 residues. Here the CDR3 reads CASSFGGAEAFF. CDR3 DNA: TGTGCCAGCAGCTTTGGGGGGGCTGAAGCTTTCTTT.

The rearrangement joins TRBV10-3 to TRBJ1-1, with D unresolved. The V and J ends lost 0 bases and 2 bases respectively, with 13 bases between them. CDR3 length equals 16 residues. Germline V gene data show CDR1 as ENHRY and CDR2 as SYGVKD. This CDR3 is CAISESKRRTNTEAFF. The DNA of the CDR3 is TGTGCCATCAGTGAGTCGAAGAGGCGGACTAACACTGAAGCTTTCTTT.

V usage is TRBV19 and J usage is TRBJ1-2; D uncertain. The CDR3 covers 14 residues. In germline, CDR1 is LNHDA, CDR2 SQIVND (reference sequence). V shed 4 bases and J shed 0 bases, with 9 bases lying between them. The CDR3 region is CASSTTPSNYGYTF. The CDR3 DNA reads TGTGCCAGTAGTACGACGCCTTCTAACTATGGCTACACCTTC.

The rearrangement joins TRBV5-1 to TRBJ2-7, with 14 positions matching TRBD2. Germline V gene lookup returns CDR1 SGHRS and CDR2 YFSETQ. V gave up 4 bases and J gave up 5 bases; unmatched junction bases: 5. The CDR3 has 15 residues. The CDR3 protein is CASSRGLAGAHEQYF. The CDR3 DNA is TGCGCCAGCAGCCGGGGACTAGCGGGAGCCCACGAGCAGTACTTC.

Here the CDR3 reads CASSPLDRGNNSPLHF. CDR3 in DNA: TGTGCCAGCAGCCCTTTGGACAGGGGCAATAATTCACCCCTCCACTTT. The V gene is TRBV7-8, the J gene TRBJ1-6; 9 nucleotides agree with TRBD1. V dropped 5 bases and J dropped 5; count of bases not matched to a gene: 7. The germline V gene has CDR1 SGHVS and CDR2 FQNEAQ. CDR3 length: 16 amino acids.

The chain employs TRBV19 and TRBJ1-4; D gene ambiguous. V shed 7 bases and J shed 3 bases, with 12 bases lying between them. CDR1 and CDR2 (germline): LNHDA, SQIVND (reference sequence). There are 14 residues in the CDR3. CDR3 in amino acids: CASTIPGPNEKLFF. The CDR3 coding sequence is TGTGCCAGTACCATCCCGGGTCCTAATGAAAAACTGTTTTTT.

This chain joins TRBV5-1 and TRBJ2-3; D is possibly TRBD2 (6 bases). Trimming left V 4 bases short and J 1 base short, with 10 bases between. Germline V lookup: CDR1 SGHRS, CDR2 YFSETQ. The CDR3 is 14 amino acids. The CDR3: CASSRGSGTDTQYF. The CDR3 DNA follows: TGCGCCAGCAGCCGGGGGAGTGGCACAGATACGCAGTATTTT.

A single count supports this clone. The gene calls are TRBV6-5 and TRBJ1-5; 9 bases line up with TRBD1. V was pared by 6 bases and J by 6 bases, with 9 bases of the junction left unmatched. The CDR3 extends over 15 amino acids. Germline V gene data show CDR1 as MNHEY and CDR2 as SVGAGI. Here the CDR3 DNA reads TGTGCCAGCAGCCCGGACAGGGGAGGGGGTCAGCCCCAGCATTTT. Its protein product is CASSPDRGGGQPQHF.

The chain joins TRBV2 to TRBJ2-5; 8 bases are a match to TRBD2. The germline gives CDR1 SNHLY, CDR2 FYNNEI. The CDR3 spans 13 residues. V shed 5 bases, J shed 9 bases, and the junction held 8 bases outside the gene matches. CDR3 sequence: CASSILADLAQYF. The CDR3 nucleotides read TGTGCCAGCAGTATACTAGCGGACCTTGCCCAGTACTTC.

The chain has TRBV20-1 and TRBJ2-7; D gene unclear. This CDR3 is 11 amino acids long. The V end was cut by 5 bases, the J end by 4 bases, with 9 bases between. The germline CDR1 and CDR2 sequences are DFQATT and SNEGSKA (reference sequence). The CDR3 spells CSAPAHYEQYF. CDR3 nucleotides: TGCAGTGCTCCTGCCCATTACGAGCAGTACTTC.

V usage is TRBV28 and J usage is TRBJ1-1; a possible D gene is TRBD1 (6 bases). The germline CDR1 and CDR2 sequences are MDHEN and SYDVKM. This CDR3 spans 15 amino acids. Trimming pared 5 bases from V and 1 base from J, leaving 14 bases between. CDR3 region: CASSPGGRGNTEAFF. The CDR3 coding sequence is TGTGCCAGCAGTCCCGGGGGCAGGGGGAACACTGAAGCTTTCTTT.

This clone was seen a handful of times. CDR3 DNA sequence: TGTGCCAGCAGTGAACCCGGGACAGGGTCCTACGAGCAGTACTTC. It translates to CASSEPGTGSYEQYF. The chain recombines TRBV6-1 with TRBJ2-7; the match to TRBD1 covers 9 bases. V shed 2 bases and J 1 base; nucleotides not matched to a gene: 3. Germline lookup yields CDR1 MNHNS and CDR2 SASEGT. There are 15 residues in the CDR3.